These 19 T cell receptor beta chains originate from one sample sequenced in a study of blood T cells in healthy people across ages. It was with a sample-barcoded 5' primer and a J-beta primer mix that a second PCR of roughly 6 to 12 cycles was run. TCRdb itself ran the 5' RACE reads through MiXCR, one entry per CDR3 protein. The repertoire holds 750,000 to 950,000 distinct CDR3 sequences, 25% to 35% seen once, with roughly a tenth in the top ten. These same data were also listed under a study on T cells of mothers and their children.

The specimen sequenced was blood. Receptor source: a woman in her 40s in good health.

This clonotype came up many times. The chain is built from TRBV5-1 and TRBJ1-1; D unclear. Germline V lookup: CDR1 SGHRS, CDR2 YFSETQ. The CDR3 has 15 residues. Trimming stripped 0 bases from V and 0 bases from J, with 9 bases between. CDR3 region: CASSLAASMNTEAFF. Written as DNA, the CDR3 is TGCGCCAGCAGCTTGGCGGCCAGCATGAACACTGAAGCTTTCTTT.

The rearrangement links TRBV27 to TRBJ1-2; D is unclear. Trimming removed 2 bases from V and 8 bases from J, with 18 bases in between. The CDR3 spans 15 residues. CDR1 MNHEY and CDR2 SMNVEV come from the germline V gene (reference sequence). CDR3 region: CASSLRQEPVRGYTF. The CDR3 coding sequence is TGTGCCAGCAGTTTAAGGCAGGAGCCCGTCCGGGGCTACACCTTC.

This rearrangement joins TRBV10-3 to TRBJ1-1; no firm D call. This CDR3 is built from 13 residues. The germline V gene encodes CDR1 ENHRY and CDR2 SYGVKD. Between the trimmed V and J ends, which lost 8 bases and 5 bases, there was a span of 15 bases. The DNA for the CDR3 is TGTGCCATCGGAGGGTCGGGAAAGACTGAAGCTTTCTTT. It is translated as CAIGGSGKTEAFF.

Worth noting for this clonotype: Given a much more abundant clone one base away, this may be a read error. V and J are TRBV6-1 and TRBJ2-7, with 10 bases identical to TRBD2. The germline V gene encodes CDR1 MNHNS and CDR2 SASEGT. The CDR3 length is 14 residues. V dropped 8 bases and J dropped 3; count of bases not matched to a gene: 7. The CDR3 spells CASSTERGGYEQYF. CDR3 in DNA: TGTGCCAGCTCAACCGAGCGGGGGGGCTACGAGCAGTACTTC.

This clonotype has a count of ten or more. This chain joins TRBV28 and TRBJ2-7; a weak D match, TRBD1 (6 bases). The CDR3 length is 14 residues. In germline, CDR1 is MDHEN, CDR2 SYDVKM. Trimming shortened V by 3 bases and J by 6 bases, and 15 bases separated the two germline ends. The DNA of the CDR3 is TGTGCCAGCAGTTTGGGGCAGGACAGCGGCGAGCAGTACTTC. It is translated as CASSLGQDSGEQYF.

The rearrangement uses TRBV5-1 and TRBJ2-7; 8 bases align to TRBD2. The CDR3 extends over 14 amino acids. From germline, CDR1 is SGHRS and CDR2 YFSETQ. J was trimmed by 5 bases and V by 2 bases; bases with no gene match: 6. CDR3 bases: TGCGCCAGCAGCTTCCAGCGGGGGATCCACGAGCAGTACTTC. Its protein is CASSFQRGIHEQYF. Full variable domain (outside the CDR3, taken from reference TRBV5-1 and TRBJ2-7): KAGVTQTPRYLIKTRGQQVTLSCSPISGHRSVSWYQQTPGQGLQFLFEYFSETQRNKGNFPGRFSGRQFSNSRSEMNVSTLELGDSALYLCASSFQRGIHEQYFGPGTRLTVT.

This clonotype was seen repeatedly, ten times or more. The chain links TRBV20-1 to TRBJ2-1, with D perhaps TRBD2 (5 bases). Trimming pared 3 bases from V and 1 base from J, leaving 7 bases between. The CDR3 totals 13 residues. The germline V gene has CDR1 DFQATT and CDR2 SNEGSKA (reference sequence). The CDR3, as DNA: TGCAGTGCTAGTGAGGGTTCCTACAATGAGCAGTTCTTC. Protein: CSASEGSYNEQFF.

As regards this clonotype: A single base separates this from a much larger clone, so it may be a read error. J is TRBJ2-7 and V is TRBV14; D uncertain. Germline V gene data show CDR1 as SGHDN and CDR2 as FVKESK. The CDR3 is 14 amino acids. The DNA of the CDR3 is TGTGCCAGCAGCCGAGGCTCTGGATCCTACGAGCAGGACTTC. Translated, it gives CASSRGSGSYEQDF.

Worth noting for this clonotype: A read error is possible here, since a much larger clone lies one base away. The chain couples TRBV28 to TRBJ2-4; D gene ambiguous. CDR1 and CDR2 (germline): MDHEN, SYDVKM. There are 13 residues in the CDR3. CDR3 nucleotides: TGTGTCAGCAGTTTAACGGGTGAAAACATTCAGTACTTC. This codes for CVSSLTGENIQYF.

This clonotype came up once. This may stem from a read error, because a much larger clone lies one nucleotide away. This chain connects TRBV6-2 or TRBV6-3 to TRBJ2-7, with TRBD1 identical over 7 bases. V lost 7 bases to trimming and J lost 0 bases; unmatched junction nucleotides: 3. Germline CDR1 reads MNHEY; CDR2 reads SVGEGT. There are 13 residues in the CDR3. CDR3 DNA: TGTGCCAGCAAGCAGGGGGTCTCCTACGAGCAGTACTTC. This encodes CASKQGVSYEQYF.

The CDR3 sequence is CSVGGAGEAFF. CDR3 bases: TGCAGCGTTGGGGGGGCAGGTGAAGCTTTCTTT. J is TRBJ1-1 and V is TRBV29-1, with a weak D call TRBD1 (6 bases). The V end was cut by 4 bases, the J end by 7 bases, with 10 bases between. Germline CDR1 reads SQVTM; CDR2 reads ANQGSEA. The CDR3 has 11 residues.

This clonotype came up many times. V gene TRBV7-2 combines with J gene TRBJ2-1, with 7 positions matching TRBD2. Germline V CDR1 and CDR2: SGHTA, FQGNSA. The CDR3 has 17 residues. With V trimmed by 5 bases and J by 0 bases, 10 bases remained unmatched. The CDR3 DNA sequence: TGTGCCAGCAGCCCCCATAGCGGGTCTAGCTCCTACAATGAGCAGTTCTTC. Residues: CASSPHSGSSSYNEQFF.

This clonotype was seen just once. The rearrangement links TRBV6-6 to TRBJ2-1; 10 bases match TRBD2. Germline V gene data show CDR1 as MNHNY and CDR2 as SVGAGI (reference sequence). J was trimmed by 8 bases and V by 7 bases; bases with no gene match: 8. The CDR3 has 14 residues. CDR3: CASIHSGGKDEQFF. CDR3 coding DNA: TGTGCCAGCATTCATAGCGGGGGGAAGGATGAGCAGTTCTTC.

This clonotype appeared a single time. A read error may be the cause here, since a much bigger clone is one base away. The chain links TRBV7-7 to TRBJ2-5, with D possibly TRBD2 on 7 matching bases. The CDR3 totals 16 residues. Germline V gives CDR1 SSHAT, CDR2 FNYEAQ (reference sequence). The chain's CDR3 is CVSSLARGANQETQYF. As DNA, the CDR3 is TGTGTTAGCAGCTTAGCCCGGGGGGCTAATCAAGAGACCCAGTACTTC.

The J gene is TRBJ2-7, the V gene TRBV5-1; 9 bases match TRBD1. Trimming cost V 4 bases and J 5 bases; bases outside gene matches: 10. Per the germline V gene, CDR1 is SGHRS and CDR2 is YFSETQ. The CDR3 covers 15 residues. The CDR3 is CASSEGTGWYHEQYF. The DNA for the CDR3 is TGCGCCAGCAGCGAGGGGACAGGGTGGTATCACGAGCAGTACTTC. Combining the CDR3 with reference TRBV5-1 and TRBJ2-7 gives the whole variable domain KAGVTQTPRYLIKTRGQQVTLSCSPISGHRSVSWYQQTPGQGLQFLFEYFSETQRNKGNFPGRFSGRQFSNSRSEMNVSTLELGDSALYLCASSEGTGWYHEQYFGPGTRLTVT.

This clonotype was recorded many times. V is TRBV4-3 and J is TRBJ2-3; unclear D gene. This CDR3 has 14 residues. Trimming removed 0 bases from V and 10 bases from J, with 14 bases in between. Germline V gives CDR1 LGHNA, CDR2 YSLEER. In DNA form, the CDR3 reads TGCGCCAGCAGCCAAGATCCCTACACCGCAGCGCAGTATTTT. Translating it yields CASSQDPYTAAQYF.

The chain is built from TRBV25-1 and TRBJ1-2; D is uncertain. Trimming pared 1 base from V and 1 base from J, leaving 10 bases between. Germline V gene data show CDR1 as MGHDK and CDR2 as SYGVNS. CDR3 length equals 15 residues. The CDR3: CASSEFDGINYGYTF. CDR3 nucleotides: TGTGCCAGCAGTGAATTCGACGGGATTAACTATGGCTACACCTTC.

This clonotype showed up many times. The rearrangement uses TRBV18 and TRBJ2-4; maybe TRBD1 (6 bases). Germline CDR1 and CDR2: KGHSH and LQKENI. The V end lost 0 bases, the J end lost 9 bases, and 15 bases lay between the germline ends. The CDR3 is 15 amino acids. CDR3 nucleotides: TGTGCCAGCTCACCACCAGCAGGGGTAATTGGCATTCAGTACTTC. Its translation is CASSPPAGVIGIQYF.

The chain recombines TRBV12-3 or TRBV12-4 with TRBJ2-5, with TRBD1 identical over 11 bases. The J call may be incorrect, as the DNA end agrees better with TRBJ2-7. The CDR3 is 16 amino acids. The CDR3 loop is CASSYTPGQGVGEQYF. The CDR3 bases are TGTGCCAGCAGTTACACTCCGGGACAGGGGGTAGGCGAGCAGTACTTC.